The 16 T cell receptor beta chains reported below all come from one sample, sequenced in a study of blood T cell repertoires in COVID-19. Repertoires were generated with immunoSEQ multiplex PCR, while TCRdb's copy carries only in-frame clones and drops some. The sample contains approximately 15,000 clones, approximately 90% of which appear only once. The specimen sequenced was peripheral blood. The receptor set was obtained from a man aged 55 to 69 with active COVID-19.

Written as DNA, the CDR3 is TGTGCCAGCGGGGCAGGACCTTATTCACCCCTCCACTTT. Translating gives CASGAGPYSPLHF. The J gene is TRBJ1-6, the V gene TRBV6-5; maybe TRBD1 (5 bases). From germline, CDR1 is MNHEY and CDR2 SVGAGI. This CDR3 contains 13 residues. The V gene lost 8 bases and the J gene lost 8 bases, with 13 bases spanning the gap.

V is TRBV18 and J is TRBJ2-2; D not resolved. The germline CDR1 and CDR2 sequences are KGHSH and LQKENI. This CDR3 comprises 16 residues. V was pared by 3 bases and J by 0 bases, with 11 bases between. The CDR3 nucleotides are TGTGCCAGCTCACCCTACAGCAGCACGAACACCGGGGAGCTGTTTTTT. This codes for CASSPYSSTNTGELFF.

The chain is built from TRBV7-8 and TRBJ2-2, with 8 bases fitting TRBD1. V was pared by 4 bases and J by 2 bases, with 12 bases of the junction left unmatched. Germline CDR1 is SGHVS and CDR2 is FQNEAQ. This CDR3 has 18 amino acids. DNA for the CDR3: TGTGCCAGCAGCTCATATCAGGGGGCACCATTAAACACCGGGGAGCTGTTTTTT. This translates into CASSSYQGAPLNTGELFF.

This chain connects TRBV11-2 to TRBJ2-5, with D tentatively TRBD1 (7 bases). Germline V gene data show CDR1 as SGHAT and CDR2 as FQNNGV. V was clipped by 1 base and J by 5 bases, with 11 bases between them. The CDR3 spans 14 residues. The CDR3 DNA follows: TGTGCCAGCAGCTTAGCGGCAGGGGGGGAGACCCAGTACTTC. Translation gives CASSLAAGGETQYF.

The J gene is TRBJ1-1, the V gene TRBV3-1 (or the pseudogene TRBV3-2); D possibly corresponds to TRBD1 (5 bases). From germline, CDR1 is LGHDT and CDR2 YNNKEL (reference sequence). V lost 1 base and J lost 1, with 7 bases in between. This CDR3 spans 14 amino acids. DNA for the CDR3: TGTGCCAGCAGCCAAGCAGACAGGAACACTGAAGCTTTCTTT. This codes for CASSQADRNTEAFF.

The J gene is TRBJ2-5, the V gene TRBV5-6; unclear D gene. V lost 3 bases and J lost 5, with 5 bases in between. The CDR3 length is 11 residues. Germline V lookup: CDR1 SGHDT, CDR2 YYEEEE. The CDR3 DNA is TGTGCCAGCAGCTCAGTGGAGACCCAGTACTTC. It specifies CASSSVETQYF.

The V and J genes are TRBV2 and TRBJ2-1; no reliable D call. This CDR3 spans 15 amino acids. Germline V gives CDR1 SNHLY, CDR2 FYNNEI. Trimming left V 3 bases short and J 0 bases short, with 9 bases between. The CDR3 here is CASSEPLSSYNEQFF. The CDR3 DNA follows: TGTGCCAGCAGTGAGCCCCTGAGCTCCTACAATGAGCAGTTCTTC.

This sequence joins TRBV2 and TRBJ2-2; D uncertain. The CDR3 is made up of 15 amino acids. Deletions cut 2 bases from V and 1 base from J, with 8 bases between. CDR1 is SNHLY, CDR2 FYNNEI, per germline. The CDR3 nucleotides are TGTGCCAGCAGTGAAACCCCCAGGAACACCGGGGAGCTGTTTTTT. This sequence encodes CASSETPRNTGELFF.

The chain links TRBV29-1 to TRBJ1-5; TRBD1 matches at 8 bases. The V gene's germline CDR1 is SQVTM and CDR2 ANQGSEA. After removal of 2 bases from V and 5 bases from J, the junction contained 5 bases not matched to a gene. This CDR3 region has 14 residues. CDR3 DNA sequence: TGCAGCGTTGAACTGGCAGGGGGCGATCAGCCCCAGCATTTT. This sequence encodes CSVELAGGDQPQHF.

The V gene is TRBV2, the J gene TRBJ2-1, with 14 bases aligning to TRBD2. CDR3 length: 18 amino acids. The germline V gene has CDR1 SNHLY and CDR2 FYNNEI. J lost 2 bases, V lost 4 bases, and 7 bases had no gene match. The CDR3 DNA reads as TGTGCCAGCAGTGGGACTAGCGGGGGGTTAAAAACCTACAATGAGCAGTTCTTC. Translated: CASSGTSGGLKTYNEQFF.

Relative to its sample, this clone is medium-sized. Because the CDR3's place on the DNA is in doubt, the DNA is left out and the CDR3 is given as listed by TCRdb. The CDR3 loop is CASILGQGGSQPQHF. This sequence joins TRBV6-5 and TRBJ1-5; the listed D gene, TRBD1, was not tested against the DNA. CDR1 MNHEY and CDR2 SVGAGI come from the germline V gene. A total of 15 residues make up the CDR3, ends included.

The V and J genes are TRBV7-9 and TRBJ2-5; possibly TRBD1 for D (5 bases). Germline CDR1 and CDR2: SEHNR and FQNEAQ (reference sequence). The V end lost 5 bases, the J end lost 2 bases, and 18 bases lay between the germline ends. This CDR3 is 16 amino acids long. The CDR3 reads CASSHDSIPFQETQYF. DNA for the CDR3: TGTGCCAGCAGCCATGACAGTATCCCTTTTCAAGAGACCCAGTACTTC.

The chain employs TRBV28 and TRBJ1-4, with 9 bases identical to TRBD1. Germline CDR1 is MDHEN and CDR2 is SYDVKM. The CDR3 has 14 amino acids. The J segment lost 8 bases and the V segment lost 3 bases, leaving 4 bases of the junction unmatched. The CDR3 nucleotides read TGTGCCAGCAGTTTCCGGGACAGGGTGGAAAAACTGTTTTTT. This sequence encodes CASSFRDRVEKLFF.

The chain uses TRBV18 and TRBJ1-1, with 9 bases that match TRBD1. The V and J ends lost 3 bases and 5 bases, in that order; junction bases with no gene match: 7. The CDR3 runs 15 residues. Germline loops: CDR1 KGHSH, CDR2 LQKENI. In DNA, the CDR3 is TGTGCCAGCTCACCGCGCACAGGGGGCTGGACTGAAGCTTTCTTT. Protein sequence: CASSPRTGGWTEAFF. The full variable domain, completed using reference TRBV18 and TRBJ1-1, is NAGVMQNPRHLVRRRGQEARLRCSPMKGHSHVYWYRQLPEEGLKFMVYLQKENIIDESGMPKERFSAEFPKEGPSILRIQQVVRGDSAAYFCASSPRTGGWTEAFFGQGTRLTVV.

The rearrangement joins TRBV21-1 to TRBJ1-5; the table's D call, TRBD1, was not checked against the DNA. TRBV21-1 has pseudogene status. The CDR3 contains 17 residues. The chain's CDR3 is CASGRDRKLYSNQPQHF. The CDR3 DNA follows: TGTGCCAGCGGCCGGGACAGGAAGCTTTATAGCAATCAGCCCCAGCATTTT.

The chain couples TRBV27 to TRBJ2-2; D unclear. Trimming shortened V by 2 bases and J by 1 base, and 5 bases separated the two germline ends. CDR3 length: 14 amino acids. Germline loops: CDR1 MNHEY, CDR2 SMNVEV (reference sequence). The CDR3, as DNA: TGTGCCAGCAGTTTAAACGGGAACACCGGGGAGCTGTTTTTT. Amino acids: CASSLNGNTGELFF.